The next 8 T cell receptor beta chains were all read from a single sample in a study of response to subunit inactivated influenza vaccine. TCRdb processed the RT-PCR reads anew with MiXCR; each CDR3 protein has one entry. Of about 610,000 distinct CDR3 sequences listed, around 15% were seen once; the top ten hold over 8.5%. The starting material was PBMCs from blood, obtained approximately 12 days after vaccination. The receptor source for this set is a man aged 50 to 59 who received an inactivated influenza vaccine.

The rearrangement joins TRBV12-3 or TRBV12-4 to TRBJ2-5; 11 bases fit TRBD2. The V and J ends lost 4 bases and 7 bases, in that order; junction bases with no gene match: 11. The CDR3 length is 16 residues. In DNA form, the CDR3 reads TGTGCCAGCAGTTCACCGGGACTAGCGGTCCCAGGGACCCAGTACTTC. Amino acids: CASSSPGLAVPGTQYF.

The table lists this clonotype with many counts. CDR3 DNA sequence: TGTGCCAGCAGCTCCAGACAGGGGGGGTACGAGCAGTACTTC. Translating it yields CASSSRQGGYEQYF. V usage is TRBV13 and J usage is TRBJ2-7; 9 nucleotides match TRBD1. Per the germline V gene, CDR1 is PRHDT and CDR2 is FYEKMQ (reference sequence). The CDR3 loop spans 14 amino acids. The J segment lost 4 bases and the V segment lost 4 bases, leaving 5 bases of the junction unmatched.

This clonotype was counted a few times. The CDR3, as DNA: TGTGCCAGCAGTTTATCGGTTAGGGGAAGCTCCTATAATTCACCCCTCCACTTT. Its translation is CASSLSVRGSSYNSPLHF. The J gene is TRBJ1-6, the V gene TRBV27; tentative D call: TRBD1 (5 bases). Germline V CDR1 and CDR2: MNHEY, SMNVEV (reference sequence). Trimming removed 0 bases at V and 0 bases at J, with 12 bases between. This CDR3 comprises 18 residues.

The table lists this clonotype with a few counts. In DNA form, the CDR3 reads TGTGCCAGCAGATACCATACCGGGACTGCGAACCCCCGGAAGACAGATACGCAGTATTTT. Translating gives CASRYHTGTANPRKTDTQYF. The rearrangement uses TRBV12-3 or TRBV12-4 and TRBJ2-3; TRBD2 might be the D (6 bases). This CDR3 comprises 20 residues. V was pared by 6 bases and J by 3 bases, with 31 bases between.

V is TRBV27 and J is TRBJ2-3; D possibly uses TRBD1 or TRBD2 (5 bases each). CDR3 size: 14 residues. The V end was cut by 2 bases, the J end by 3 bases, with 9 bases between. Germline loops: CDR1 MNHEY, CDR2 SMNVEV (reference sequence). In DNA form, the CDR3 reads TGTGCCAGCAGTTTAATGGGACGGACAGATACGCAGTATTTT. Translated, it gives CASSLMGRTDTQYF.

Comment on this clonotype: The junction differs from germline at one of its ends, possibly a read error. V usage is TRBV7-7 and J usage is TRBJ2-5, with 10 bases fitting TRBD1. Germline V gene lookup returns CDR1 SSHAT and CDR2 FNYEAQ (reference sequence). This CDR3 has 14 amino acids. The CDR3 sequence is CASSPTGTGEIQYF. CDR3 nucleotide sequence: TGTGCTAGCAGCCCGACCGGGACAGGGGAGATCCAGTACTTC.

This clonotype was picked up a small number of times. The chain couples TRBV18 to TRBJ1-5, with D tentatively TRBD1 (6 bases). Germline values: CDR1 KGHSH, CDR2 LQKENI. Trimming pared 6 bases from V and 5 bases from J, leaving 11 bases between. The CDR3 loop spans 13 amino acids. The CDR3 here is CASSRGADQPQHF. In nucleotides, the CDR3 is TGTGCCAGCTCTCGGGGGGCCGATCAGCCCCAGCATTTT.

The gene calls are TRBV7-2 and TRBJ2-5, with no clear D. The CDR3 spans 13 residues. V shed 5 bases and J shed 5 bases, with 12 bases lying between them. Germline V gene data show CDR1 as SGHTA and CDR2 as FQGNSA. CDR3 protein: CASSPGEAETQYF. For the CDR3, the DNA is TGTGCCAGCAGCCCAGGCGAAGCGGAGACCCAGTACTTC.